Following are 21 T cell receptor beta chains from one sample sequenced in a study of cytomegalovirus exposure and HLA in healthy donors. With 60 Vbeta and 13 Jbeta primers, the PCR was carried out. Data came from immunoSEQ multiplex PCR; TCRdb stores just in-frame clones and leaves some out. The repertoire holds more than 150,000 clones, with more than 65% as singletons. Material: PBMCs. Receptors were obtained from a man aged 50-59 years in good health and CMV-seronegative.

The chain recombines TRBV5-1 with TRBJ2-2; D possibly corresponds to TRBD2 (5 bases). The CDR3 loop spans 15 amino acids. Looked up from germline, CDR1 is SGHRS and CDR2 is YFSETQ. Trimming cost V 0 bases and J 6 bases, with 12 bases left between them. CDR3 in amino acids: CASSLGDYAAGELFF. The DNA for the CDR3 is TGCGCCAGCAGCTTGGGAGACTACGCGGCCGGGGAGCTGTTTTTT.

The chain uses TRBV6-5 and TRBJ2-7, with TRBD2 as a possible D gene (7 bases). This CDR3 spans 13 amino acids. The germline CDR1 and CDR2 sequences are MNHEY and SVGAGI. Trimming left V 4 bases short and J 6 bases short, with 13 bases between. CDR3 sequence: CASSSGGASEQYF. For the CDR3, the DNA is TGTGCCAGCAGTTCTGGGGGGGCCAGCGAGCAGTACTTC.

The V gene is TRBV6-1, the J gene TRBJ1-4, with TRBD1 identical over 7 bases. The length of the CDR3 is 13 residues. Germline V gene data show CDR1 as MNHNS and CDR2 as SASEGT. The trim removed 9 bases at V and 4 bases at J, leaving 5 bases unmatched. The CDR3 region is CASGTAYNEKLFF. The CDR3 nucleotides read TGTGCCAGTGGGACAGCTTATAATGAAAAACTGTTTTTT.

The chain carries TRBV27 and TRBJ1-2; 8 nucleotides align to TRBD1. This CDR3 region has 13 residues. V gave up 6 bases and J gave up 8 bases; unmatched junction bases: 8. The germline gives CDR1 MNHEY, CDR2 SMNVEV (reference sequence). The CDR3 here is CASRPQGVWGYTF. CDR3 in DNA: TGTGCCAGCAGACCACAGGGGGTTTGGGGCTACACCTTC.

This clone was seen only once. The chain has TRBV29-1 and TRBJ1-2, with D perhaps TRBD1 (5 bases). Germline loops: CDR1 SQVTM, CDR2 ANQGSEA. The CDR3 extends over 13 amino acids. V dropped 6 bases and J dropped 8 bases, with 19 bases sitting between them. The CDR3 reads CSVRGEGTSGYTF. Written as DNA, the CDR3 is TGCAGCGTGCGGGGCGAAGGAACTAGCGGCTACACCTTC.

This clone was counted a single time. Other DNA sequences from this sample encode an identical CDR3 as well. The rearrangement joins TRBV5-1 to TRBJ1-2, with 11 bases aligning to TRBD1. The CDR3 runs 13 residues. Trimming cost V 4 bases and J 6 bases; bases outside gene matches: 2. CDR1 SGHRS and CDR2 YFSETQ come from the germline V gene. The CDR3 region is CASSVDRGHGYTF. The CDR3 nucleotides are TGCGCCAGCAGCGTGGACAGGGGGCATGGCTACACCTTC.

The genes are TRBV10-3 and TRBJ1-6, with 9 bases lining up with TRBD1. This CDR3 has 15 amino acids. From germline, CDR1 is ENHRY and CDR2 SYGVKD. With 6 bases clipped from V and 9 bases from J, the junction kept 9 bases outside the gene matches. CDR3 loop: CAISQGGQGSSPLHF. In DNA, the CDR3 is TGTGCCATCAGCCAAGGGGGACAGGGAAGTTCACCCCTCCACTTT.

The chain links TRBV7-2 to TRBJ2-2, with TRBD1 matching 7 bases. The J segment lost 7 bases and the V segment lost 6 bases, leaving 8 bases of the junction unmatched. Germline-derived CDR1 and CDR2 are SGHTA and FQGNSA. This CDR3 spans 14 amino acids. The CDR3 nucleotides are TGTGCCAGCAGAAATACAGGGGACGGCGGGGAGCTGTTTTTT. Residues: CASRNTGDGGELFF.

This chain uses TRBV6-1 with TRBJ1-3; no firm D call. CDR1 is MNHNS, CDR2 SASEGT, per germline. This CDR3 region has 15 residues. V lost 10 bases to trimming and J lost 3 bases, with 19 bases between them. This chain's CDR3 is CATTPGDGLGNTIYF. The CDR3 bases are TGTGCCACTACGCCCGGGGATGGCCTTGGAAACACCATATATTTT.

The chain carries TRBV12-5 and TRBJ1-5; D not resolved. The germline V and J ends were trimmed by 6 bases and 4 bases, with 10 bases remaining between them. The CDR3 totals 13 residues. Germline assignment: CDR1 LGHNT and CDR2 FRNRAP. The CDR3 is CASGLAENQPQHF. The CDR3 bases are TGTGCTAGTGGCTTAGCGGAAAATCAGCCCCAGCATTTT.

This chain joins TRBV6-4 and TRBJ2-3, with a possible D match to TRBD2 (5 bases). CDR3 length: 16 residues. Germline CDR1 is MRHNA and CDR2 is SNTAGT. V lost 3 bases, J lost 1 base, and 14 bases lay in between. As DNA, the CDR3 is TGTGCCAGCAGTGAGGGGAGACTGAGGGGCACAGATACGCAGTATTTT. Encoded protein: CASSEGRLRGTDTQYF.

The chain combines TRBV29-1 with TRBJ1-4; 10 bases map to TRBD1. CDR3 length equals 16 residues. After removal of 7 bases from V and 5 bases from J, the junction contained 13 bases not matched to a gene. Germline V gene lookup returns CDR1 SQVTM and CDR2 ANQGSEA. Written as DNA, the CDR3 is TGCAGCGCAACCTCCGGGACAGGGGTAATAAATGAAAAACTGTTTTTT. Translating gives CSATSGTGVINEKLFF. The full variable domain, rest sourced from reference TRBV29-1 and TRBJ1-4, is SAVISQKPSRDICQRGTSLTIQCQVDSQVTMMFWYRQQPGQSLTLIATANQGSEATYESGFVIDKFPISRPNLTFSTLTVSNMSPEDSSIYLCSATSGTGVINEKLFFGSGTQLSVL.

The chain employs TRBV6-1 and TRBJ2-7; a possible D gene is TRBD1 (5 bases). CDR3 size: 14 residues. The V gene lost 7 bases and the J gene lost 5 bases, with 18 bases spanning the gap. Germline CDR1 is MNHNS and CDR2 is SASEGT. In DNA, the CDR3 is TGTGCCAGCACCCAGTCCCCTAAGGGGAACGAGCAGTACTTC. Protein: CASTQSPKGNEQYF.

V usage is TRBV30 and J usage is TRBJ1-2, with D possibly being TRBD1 (5 bases). The CDR3 runs 14 residues. V was cut by 3 bases and J by 0 bases, with 11 bases left in between. The germline V gene has CDR1 GTSNPN and CDR2 SVGIG (reference sequence). The CDR3 bases are TGTGCCTGGAGGGTGGGGGGAGCTAACTATGGCTACACCTTC. It encodes CAWRVGGANYGYTF. The whole variable domain, remainder taken from reference TRBV30 and TRBJ1-2, is SQTIHQWPATLVQPVGSPLSLECTVEGTSNPNLYWYRQAAGRGLQLLFYSVGIGQISSEVPQNLSASRPQDRQFILSSKKLLLSDSGFYLCAWRVGGANYGYTFGSGTRLTVV.

The rearrangement links TRBV2 to TRBJ1-1; D is uncertain. V was trimmed by 2 bases and J by 5 bases, leaving 18 bases between them. Germline V gene data show CDR1 as SNHLY and CDR2 as FYNNEI. The length of the CDR3 is 16 residues. The CDR3 reads CASSESEEEDLTEAFF. CDR3 coding DNA: TGTGCCAGCAGTGAATCGGAGGAGGAGGACCTAACTGAAGCTTTCTTT. Combining the CDR3 with reference TRBV2 and TRBJ1-1 gives the whole variable domain EPEVTQTPSHQVTQMGQEVILRCVPISNHLYFYWYRQILGQKVEFLVSFYNNEISEKSEIFDDQFSVERPDGSNFTLKIRSTKLEDSAMYFCASSESEEEDLTEAFFGQGTRLTVV.

This clone is a singleton in its sample. This chain uses TRBV7-2 with TRBJ2-5, with 7 bases fitting TRBD2. Germline-derived CDR1 and CDR2 are SGHTA and FQGNSA. The CDR3 is made up of 13 amino acids. V dropped 4 bases and J dropped 4; count of bases not matched to a gene: 3. CDR3 bases: TGTGCCAGCAGCTCCCAGCGGGGAGAGACCCAGTACTTC. It translates to CASSSQRGETQYF.

V gene TRBV5-1 combines with J gene TRBJ1-5, with a weak D call TRBD1 (5 bases). Germline CDR1 is SGHRS and CDR2 is YFSETQ. The CDR3 covers 14 residues. With 0 bases removed from V and 3 bases from J, the gap between germline ends came to 7 bases. The CDR3 here is CASSLGGDNQPQHF. The CDR3 DNA is TGCGCCAGCAGCTTGGGGGGGGACAATCAGCCCCAGCATTTT.

Concerning this clone itself: At the DNA level, this CDR3 is encoded by other sequences in the same sample as well. V gene TRBV18 combines with J gene TRBJ1-6; TRBD1 agrees at 9 bases. J lost 10 bases, V lost 3 bases, and 4 bases had no gene match. The CDR3 totals 14 residues. Germline V gene data show CDR1 as KGHSH and CDR2 as LQKENI. The CDR3 bases are TGTGCCAGCTCACCGGGACAGGGAGGCTCACCCCTCCACTTT. Translation: CASSPGQGGSPLHF.

The chain recombines TRBV7-2 with TRBJ1-1, with TRBD1 identical over 9 bases. This CDR3 region has 15 residues. Per germline, CDR1 SGHTA and CDR2 FQGNSA. The ends lost 5 bases at V and 4 bases at J; junction bases unmatched: 8. Here the CDR3 DNA reads TGTGCCAGCAGCGCCCCCAGGACAGGGGCCACTGAAGCTTTCTTT. Translation gives CASSAPRTGATEAFF.

The genes are TRBV20-1 and TRBJ1-1, with no clear D. Germline-derived CDR1 and CDR2 are DFQATT and SNEGSKA (reference sequence). Trimming took 6 bases from V and 5 from J, leaving 7 bases between them. CDR3 length: 10 residues. CDR3 sequence (DNA): TGCAGTGCGTCCGGGACTGAAGCTTTCTTT. Protein: CSASGTEAFF.

V usage is TRBV5-1 and J usage is TRBJ2-4; D is possibly TRBD1 (6 bases). The length of the CDR3 is 16 residues. Trimming left V 1 base short and J 1 base short, with 12 bases between. CDR1 and CDR2 from the germline V gene are SGHRS and YFSETQ. This CDR3 reads CASSLPGAGAKNIQYF. The CDR3 coding sequence is TGCGCCAGCAGCTTGCCAGGGGCTGGGGCCAAAAACATTCAGTACTTC.